These 20 T cell receptor beta chains came from one sample sequenced in a study of T cells in localized non-small cell lung cancer. Only in-frame clones appear in the TCRdb table, and some are missing; sequencing was by immunoSEQ multiplex PCR. This table holds 35,000 or so clones, around 88% found once. The material was peripheral blood, obtained before any cancer treatment. Every receptor here comes from a woman aged 40-69 years with stage I lung adenocarcinoma.

The chain is built from TRBV7-2 and TRBJ1-2, with D tentatively TRBD1 (5 bases). Trimming took 3 bases from V and 0 from J, leaving 14 bases between them. Germline V CDR1 and CDR2: SGHTA, FQGNSA. The CDR3 consists of 16 residues. The CDR3 region is CASSFRLTDTNYGYTF. The CDR3 DNA sequence: TGTGCCAGCAGCTTTCGACTGACAGATACTAACTATGGCTACACCTTC. The variable domain in full, with the rest retrieved from reference TRBV7-2 and TRBJ1-2, is GAGVSQSPSNKVTEKGKDVELRCDPISGHTALYWYRQSLGQGLEFLIYFQGNSAPDKSGLPSDRFSAERTGGSVSTLTIQRTQQEDSAVYLCASSFRLTDTNYGYTFGSGTRLTVV.

J is TRBJ2-3 and V is TRBV28; 9 bases are a match to TRBD2. The ends lost 3 bases at V and 0 bases at J; junction bases unmatched: 13. Germline V gene lookup returns CDR1 MDHEN and CDR2 SYDVKM. CDR3 length equals 19 residues. The CDR3 DNA reads TGTGCCAGCAGTTTCCCCCTAAGACTAGCGGATTTTAGCACAGATACGCAGTATTTT. As protein: CASSFPLRLADFSTDTQYF.

V and J are TRBV5-1 and TRBJ2-3, with 8 bases lining up with TRBD1. J was trimmed by 13 bases and V by 4 bases; bases with no gene match: 5. The CDR3 totals 11 residues. Germline loops: CDR1 SGHRS, CDR2 YFSETQ. CDR3 sequence reads: CASSEDRAEYF. For the CDR3, the DNA is TGCGCCAGCAGCGAGGACAGGGCTGAGTATTTT.

This chain links TRBV5-1 with TRBJ2-4, with 11 nucleotides matching TRBD1. Unmatched junction bases numbered 7, after V lost 4 bases and J lost 7 bases. This CDR3 has 15 residues. From germline, CDR1 is SGHRS and CDR2 YFSETQ. This chain's CDR3 is CASSDRTGGLNIQYF. The CDR3 DNA is TGCGCCAGCAGCGATCGGACAGGGGGCCTGAACATTCAGTACTTC.

The chain is built from TRBV28 and TRBJ1-2; D gene unclear. This CDR3 has 11 amino acids. Trimming stripped 10 bases from V and 0 bases from J, with 6 bases between. Germline V gene sequence: CDR1 MDHEN, CDR2 SYDVKM. The CDR3 loop reads CATNSNYGYTF. Here the CDR3 DNA reads TGTGCCACCAATTCTAACTATGGCTACACCTTC.

CDR3 bases: TGTGCCAGCTACCCGTCCAGGACAGGGGTTTCCAATGAGCAGTTCTTC. This encodes CASYPSRTGVSNEQFF. V usage is TRBV7-8 and J usage is TRBJ2-1; 9 nucleotides agree with TRBD1. The CDR3 runs to 16 residues. J was trimmed by 6 bases and V by 8 bases; bases with no gene match: 14. Germline CDR1 SGHVS, CDR2 FQNEAQ.

V is TRBV27 and J is TRBJ2-1, with D maybe TRBD2 (6 bases). The CDR3 spans 16 residues. Trimming stripped 4 bases from V and 5 bases from J, with 18 bases between. From germline, CDR1 is MNHEY and CDR2 SMNVEV (reference sequence). The CDR3 is CASSYGGAAHNNEQFF. Written as DNA, the CDR3 is TGTGCCAGCAGTTACGGAGGGGCGGCCCACAACAATGAGCAGTTCTTC.

The chain employs TRBV7-2 and TRBJ2-3; D may correspond to TRBD1 or TRBD2 (5 bases each). This CDR3 has 16 amino acids. Trimming left V 4 bases short and J 5 bases short, with 19 bases between. Germline loops: CDR1 SGHTA, CDR2 FQGNSA. The CDR3 protein is CASSSLGTRRIDTQYF. CDR3 in DNA: TGTGCCAGCAGCTCGCTAGGGACCCGGAGAATAGATACGCAGTATTTT.

This clone was observed a single time. The V call is TRBV7-9, the J call TRBJ1-1; D is possibly TRBD1 (5 bases). V lost 3 bases to trimming and J lost 4 bases, with 9 bases between them. CDR3 length equals 13 residues. The V gene's germline CDR1 is SEHNR and CDR2 FQNEAQ (reference sequence). The CDR3 DNA reads as TGTGCCAGCAGCTTCGGACAATTCACTGAAGCTTTCTTT. The encoded protein is CASSFGQFTEAFF.

The rearrangement joins TRBV5-1 to TRBJ1-1, with 10 bases matching TRBD1. CDR1 SGHRS and CDR2 YFSETQ come from the germline V gene. Trimming took 1 base from V and 10 from J; bases not matched to a gene: 10. CDR3 length equals 15 residues. CDR3 amino acids: CASSLWTGGDSVAFF. In nucleotides, the CDR3 is TGCGCCAGCAGCTTGTGGACAGGGGGAGACTCGGTAGCTTTCTTT.

CDR3 region: CASSQEPSTGGYNEQFF. The CDR3 DNA is TGTGCCAGCAGCCAAGAGCCATCAACGGGGGGCTACAATGAGCAGTTCTTC. The chain is built from TRBV4-2 and TRBJ2-1, with TRBD2 matching over 7 bases. J was trimmed by 3 bases and V by 0 bases; bases with no gene match: 8. The CDR3 consists of 17 residues. Germline V gene lookup returns CDR1 LGHNA and CDR2 YNFKEQ.

This sequence joins TRBV19 and TRBJ2-3; the match to TRBD2 covers 10 bases. The CDR3 is 14 residues long. V lost 7 bases and J lost 7; bases outside the gene matches: 8. Germline V gives CDR1 LNHDA, CDR2 SQIVND (reference sequence). This chain's CDR3 is CASTASGGFNTQYF. DNA of the CDR3: TGTGCCAGTACCGCTAGCGGGGGTTTTAATACGCAGTATTTT.

Regarding this clone: A junction boundary mismatches the germline segment, possibly from a read error. The V gene is TRBV10-2, the J gene TRBJ1-1, with TRBD1 as a possible D gene (6 bases). Germline CDR1 reads WSHSY; CDR2 reads SAAADI. The CDR3 runs to 13 residues. The CDR3 here is CASGDRRNTEAFF. In nucleotides, the CDR3 is TGCGCCAGCGGTGACAGGAGGAACACTGAAGCTTTCTTT.

The V gene is TRBV4-1, the J gene TRBJ2-3, with D unclear. Per the germline V gene, CDR1 is MGHRA and CDR2 is YSYEKL. CDR3 length: 14 amino acids. V shed 3 bases and J shed 0 bases, with 7 bases lying between them. The CDR3 here is CASSQPGSTDTQYF. CDR3 nucleotide sequence: TGCGCCAGCAGCCAGCCCGGGAGCACAGATACGCAGTATTTT.

The genes are TRBV7-9 and TRBJ1-4; D is unclear. In germline, CDR1 is SEHNR, CDR2 FQNEAQ (reference sequence). The CDR3 sequence is 14 residues long. V lost 1 base and J lost 4, with 7 bases in between. In nucleotides, the CDR3 is TGTGCCAGCAGCTTAGTCCGAGATAATGAAAAACTGTTTTTT. Amino acids: CASSLVRDNEKLFF.

V and J are TRBV4-2 and TRBJ2-1; 12 bases line up with TRBD2. CDR1 is LGHNA and CDR2 is YNFKEQ in the germline V gene. The CDR3 contains 18 residues. V trimming: 6 bases; J trimming: 4 bases; junction bases outside the gene matches: 13. CDR3 amino acids: CASSPLLLAGGMYNEQFF. As DNA, the CDR3 is TGTGCCAGCAGTCCCCTTTTACTAGCGGGGGGCATGTACAATGAGCAGTTCTTC.

The chain has TRBV7-9 and TRBJ1-1; D unclear. The CDR3 is made up of 11 amino acids. Between the trimmed V and J ends, which lost 0 bases and 8 bases, there was a span of 4 bases. The germline V gene encodes CDR1 SEHNR and CDR2 FQNEAQ (reference sequence). DNA of the CDR3: TGTGCCAGCAGCTTAGCTGCCGAAGCTTTCTTT. Amino acids: CASSLAAEAFF.

The chain combines TRBV28 with TRBJ2-3, with 8 bases matching TRBD1. CDR3 size: 12 residues. Germline CDR1 and CDR2: MDHEN and SYDVKM. With V trimmed by 5 bases and J by 6 bases, 1 base remained unmatched. Written as DNA, the CDR3 is TGTGCCAGCAGTAGGGACAGGGATACGCAGTATTTT. It translates to CASSRDRDTQYF.

V gene TRBV28 combines with J gene TRBJ2-7, with a tentative D call TRBD2 (6 bases). From germline, CDR1 is MDHEN and CDR2 SYDVKM. V was cut by 5 bases and J by 6 bases, with 29 bases left in between. The CDR3 extends over 18 amino acids. The CDR3 DNA reads as TGTGCCAGCAGTCCAGTGCGGGGTGGGGGGATTAGGAGGCGCGAGCAGTACTTC. Protein sequence: CASSPVRGGGIRRREQYF.

The rearrangement links TRBV9 to TRBJ1-6; 9 nucleotides agree with TRBD1. J was trimmed by 3 bases and V by 1 base; bases with no gene match: 5. CDR1 and CDR2 (germline): SGDLS, YYNGEE. This CDR3 region has 17 residues. CDR3 coding DNA: TGTGCCAGCAGCGTATGGGACAGGGCTATCTATAATTCACCCCTCCACTTT. Encoded protein: CASSVWDRAIYNSPLHF.